This entry describes one T cell receptor (beta chain). Its target is unknown. The data are from a study of cytomegalovirus exposure and HLA in healthy donors. The study's findings and limits: TCR beta chains numbering more than 150 were designated cytomegalovirus-associated. Specific recognition of CMV antigens was confirmed in vitro for a few chains (all CMV-associated). Accounts indicate the classifier identified cytomegalovirus status with strong specificity and sensitivity.

The table came from immunoSEQ multiplex PCR; TCRdb's copy has only in-frame clones and leaves some out. This table holds fewer than 250,000 clones, around 88% found once. Input material: PBMCs. This TCR was sampled from a woman under 30 in good health and CMV-seronegative.

The CDR3 loop reads CASSIIGGQTIFFTYGYTF. The DNA for the CDR3 is TGTGCCAGTAGTATTATTGGAGGACAGACCATCTTCTTTACCTATGGCTACACCTTC. V and J are TRBV19 and TRBJ1-2, with D possibly being TRBD1 (6 bases). Per the germline V gene, CDR1 is LNHDA and CDR2 is SQIVND (reference sequence). This CDR3 is 19 amino acids long. V lost 3 bases and J lost 4, with 27 bases in between.